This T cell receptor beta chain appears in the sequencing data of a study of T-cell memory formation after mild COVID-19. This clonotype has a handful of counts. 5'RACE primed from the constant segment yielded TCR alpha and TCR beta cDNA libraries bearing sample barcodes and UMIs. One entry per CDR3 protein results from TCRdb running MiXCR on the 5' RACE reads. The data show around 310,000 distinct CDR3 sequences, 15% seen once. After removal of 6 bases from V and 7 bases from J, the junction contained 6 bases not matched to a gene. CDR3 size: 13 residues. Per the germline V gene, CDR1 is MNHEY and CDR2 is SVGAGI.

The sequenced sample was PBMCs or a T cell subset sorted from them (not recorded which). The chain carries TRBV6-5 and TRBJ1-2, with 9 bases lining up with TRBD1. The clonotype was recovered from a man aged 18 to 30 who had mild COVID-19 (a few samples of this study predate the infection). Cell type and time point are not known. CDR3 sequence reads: CASSPGTGFGYTF. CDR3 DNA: TGTGCCAGCAGCCCCGGGACAGGGTTTGGCTACACCTTC.